Described below is a single TCR beta chain sequence and its context. The CDR3 has 18 amino acids. Trimming at V came to 4 bases and at J to 5 bases, leaving 12 bases not matched to a gene. The germline V gene has CDR1 LGHNA and CDR2 YNFKEQ. Profiled with immunoSEQ multiplex PCR; TCRdb holds only in-frame clones, not every one. This repertoire shows 95,000 to 100,000 clones, roughly 84% found once; its top ten account for approximately 15%. This entry belongs to a study of T cell responses to AZD1222 COVID-19 vaccine. About the study: Second doses were pooled across both intervals (about 4 or about 12 weeks).

The material sequenced was peripheral blood, taken on day 0 of AZD1222 vaccination. This clonotype was sampled from an adult in good health. The gene calls are TRBV4-2 and TRBJ2-7; 15 nucleotides line up with TRBD2. For the CDR3, the DNA is TGTGCCAGCAGCCGCTATGGACTAGCGGGAGGGGCCCCTAACGAGCAGTACTTC. The encoded protein is CASSRYGLAGGAPNEQYF.